The clone carrying this T cell receptor (beta chain) was seen only a few times. This sample was included in a study of blood T cells in healthy people across ages. This CDR3 contains 12 residues. The J segment lost 5 bases and the V segment lost 10 bases, leaving 7 bases of the junction unmatched. Germline CDR1 reads MNHNS; CDR2 reads SASEGT. The second PCR ran about 6 to 11 cycles with a sample-barcoded 5' primer and J-beta primers. Every cDNA was tagged by a template-switch adaptor with 12 random nucleotides. TCRdb processed the 5' RACE reads anew with MiXCR; each CDR3 protein has one entry. The sample has 850,000 to 950,000 distinct CDR3 sequences, about 30% seen once.

This receptor was taken from a woman over 75 in good health. Sample: blood. The chain employs TRBV6-1 and TRBJ1-1; TRBD1 agrees at 7 bases. CDR3 coding DNA: TGTGCCACCGACAGGGATTGGACTGAAGCTTTCTTT. Translation gives CATDRDWTEAFF.